This TCR beta chain comes out of a study of response to subunit inactivated influenza vaccine. Study-wide findings and caveats: A suggestion made by the authors is that each seasonal influenza vaccination recruits few new T cells.

Trimming took 0 bases from V and 5 from J; bases not matched to a gene: 4. In germline, CDR1 is SGDLS, CDR2 YYNGEE. This CDR3 comprises 15 residues. This clonotype was observed a few times. Its antigen is unknown. One entry per CDR3 protein, called by TCRdb with MiXCR from the RT-PCR reads. The profile shows roughly 650,000 distinct CDR3 sequences, around 16% of them singletons. The sample consisted of PBMCs from blood, taken 11 to 12 days after vaccination. V gene TRBV9 combines with J gene TRBJ2-2; 7 bases fit TRBD2. The sequence was obtained from a man between 45 and 60 years old who received an inactivated influenza vaccine. The CDR3 sequence is CASSVASGGTGELFF. CDR3 DNA: TGTGCCAGCAGCGTAGCGTCCGGGGGGACCGGGGAGCTGTTTTTT.